The clone carrying this T cell receptor beta chain was counted between two and nine times. The data belong to a study of shared clonotypes between healthy human individuals. Donation came from healthy HIV-negative adults that had no recent acute infections or vaccinations. Donors were Caucasian adults residing in Nashville, Tennessee, USA. CDR3 length: 16 residues. V lost 4 bases to trimming and J lost 12 bases, with 22 bases between them. Germline assignment: CDR1 MNHEY and CDR2 SMNVEV (reference sequence). Repertoires were generated with immunoSEQ multiplex PCR, while TCRdb's copy carries only in-frame clones and drops some. The table records more than 2 million clones, 95% of them present only once.

The V gene is TRBV27, the J gene TRBJ1-6, with D possibly TRBD1 on 5 matching bases. Sequencing was performed on naive CD4+ T cells sorted from blood. The subset is: CD45RA+ positively selected. This TCR was sampled from a man aged 18 to 29 in good health. CDR3 protein: CASSSHTGTARGPLHF. CDR3 DNA sequence: TGTGCCAGCAGTTCTCACACGGGGACGGCTCGAGGACCCCTCCACTTT.